These 5 T cell receptor beta chains originate from one sample sequenced in a study of T and B cells in COVID-19 patients. Each TRB amplification used roughly 240-550 ng of genomic DNA from blood. Multiplex PCR with BIOMED2 TRB-A/B primer pools amplified TRB rearrangements. TCRdb ran MiXCR on the multiplex PCR reads and lists one entry per CDR3 protein. The sample records more than 10,000 distinct CDR3 sequences, roughly a third being singletons. Specimen: blood. Every receptor here comes from a human donor with active COVID-19.

Judged by abundance, this clonotype is medium-sized. This chain links TRBV19 with TRBJ2-1; weak D call: TRBD1 (5 bases). Germline assignment: CDR1 LNHDA and CDR2 SQIVND (reference sequence). V lost 5 bases and J lost 0, with 14 bases in between. The CDR3 consists of 16 residues. CDR3 in DNA: TGTGCCAGTAGTCCGTACAGGACGGGCTCCTACAATGAGCAGTTCTTC. This sequence encodes CASSPYRTGSYNEQFF.

The rearrangement links TRBV27 to TRBJ2-3, with 10 nucleotides matching TRBD2. This CDR3 is 16 amino acids long. The germline CDR1 and CDR2 sequences are MNHEY and SMNVEV (reference sequence). Germline trimming cut 5 bases from V and 2 bases from J; bases unmatched to any gene: 7. The chain's CDR3 is CASSTRAGGFTDTQYF. The CDR3 bases are TGTGCCAGCAGTACCAGAGCGGGGGGGTTCACAGATACGCAGTATTTT.

Worth noting for this clonotype: One base away lies a much larger clone, so this may be a sequencing read error. The chain recombines TRBV5-6 with TRBJ1-4; 10 nucleotides line up with TRBD1. Germline CDR1 is SGHDT and CDR2 is YYEEEE. The V and J ends lost 1 base and 12 bases, in that order; junction bases with no gene match: 12. This CDR3 region has 16 residues. CDR3 DNA: TGTGCCAGCAGCTTGTTAGGGACAGGGGTGAGAGAAGAACTGTTTTTT. Translated, it gives CASSLLGTGVREELFF.

V and J are TRBV6-6 and TRBJ2-7; D might be TRBD1 (5 bases). Trimming stripped 2 bases from V and 3 bases from J, with 11 bases between. CDR1 MNHNY and CDR2 SVGAGI come from the germline V gene (reference sequence). This CDR3 region has 14 residues. CDR3 amino acids: CASSYQGKDYEQYF. The DNA for the CDR3 is TGTGCCAGCAGTTACCAGGGAAAGGACTACGAGCAGTACTTC.

This clonotype has more than one count but fewer than ten. At one end the junction does not follow the germline gene, possibly because of a read error. The rearrangement uses TRBV5-5 and TRBJ2-3; tentatively, D is TRBD2 (5 bases). Germline V gives CDR1 SGHKS, CDR2 YYEKEE (reference sequence). CDR3 length: 15 residues. The CDR3 nucleotides read TGCGCCAGCAGCTTGGACTCCGCGAGAGGAGATACGCAGTATTTT. Its protein product is CASSLDSARGDTQYF.